This T cell receptor (beta chain) was recorded in a study of OX40 agonist ivuxolimab in advanced cancers. Only in-frame clones appear in the TCRdb table, and some are missing; sequencing was by immunoSEQ multiplex PCR. The sample holds about 60,000 clones, about 89% seen once. V was trimmed by 6 bases and J by 4 bases, leaving 22 bases between them. The CDR3 is 17 residues long. Germline-derived CDR1 and CDR2 are MDHEN and SYDVKM. The genes are TRBV28 and TRBJ2-1; D might be TRBD2 (5 bases). This clonotype originated in an adult with an advanced solid tumor such as melanoma, head and neck, liver or kidney cancer. The specimen was CD4+ or CD8+ T cells sorted from blood, collected in a trial of the OX40 agonist ivuxolimab. The CDR3 loop reads CASSLPRGSAEYNEQFF. The CDR3 nucleotides read TGTGCCAGCAGCCTCCCCCGAGGTAGCGCCGAGTACAATGAGCAGTTCTTC.